The 20 T cell receptor beta chains presented below share a single source sample, sequenced in a study of blood T cell repertoires in COVID-19. Only in-frame clones appear in the TCRdb table, and some are missing; sequencing was by immunoSEQ multiplex PCR. The sample has 150,000 to 200,000 clones, roughly 82% seen once; the top ten hold more than 7.5%. The material sequenced was PBMCs or T cells enriched from blood (not recorded which). Receptors were obtained from a woman aged 25 to 39 who had recovered from COVID-19.

This clone appeared once. This chain links TRBV6-5 with TRBJ2-7; 7 bases are a match to TRBD1. CDR1 and CDR2 (germline): MNHEY, SVGAGI. After removal of 7 bases from V and 2 bases from J, the junction contained 2 bases not matched to a gene. This CDR3 region has 12 residues. The CDR3 bases are TGTGCCAGCAAGGGGGCCACCTACGAGCAGTACTTC. This translates into CASKGATYEQYF.

The CDR3 spells CASSDGASGFSWDPDEQFF. In DNA, the CDR3 is TGTGCCAGCAGTGACGGTGCTAGCGGTTTCTCCTGGGATCCGGATGAGCAGTTCTTC. The rearrangement joins TRBV6-1 to TRBJ2-1, with TRBD2 matching over 7 bases. The CDR3 contains 19 residues. Germline CDR1 MNHNS, CDR2 SASEGT. Losses at the gene ends were 3 bases for V and 8 bases for J; bases not matched to a gene: 22.

The rearrangement joins TRBV28 to TRBJ1-4; D is unclear. Germline V CDR1 and CDR2: MDHEN, SYDVKM. The germline V and J ends were trimmed by 7 bases and 0 bases, with 24 bases remaining between them. CDR3 length: 19 amino acids. CDR3 protein: CASKPRGKTGRATNEKLFF. CDR3 DNA: TGTGCCAGCAAACCCCGGGGAAAAACTGGCCGGGCAACTAATGAAAAACTGTTTTTT.

The chain is built from TRBV2 and TRBJ1-1; possible D gene TRBD1, 5 bases. CDR3 size: 12 residues. In germline, CDR1 is SNHLY, CDR2 FYNNEI. V was pared by 11 bases and J by 5 bases, with 15 bases between. The CDR3 sequence is CAWGGTGTEAFF. The DNA for the CDR3 is TGTGCCTGGGGAGGGACGGGGACTGAAGCTTTCTTT.

This clone was detected once. The rearrangement joins TRBV2 to TRBJ2-5, with D possibly matching TRBD2 (7 bases). The CDR3 covers 14 residues. Trimming left V 4 bases short and J 4 bases short, with 13 bases between. CDR1 is SNHLY and CDR2 is FYNNEI in the germline V gene. The CDR3 protein is CASSGGGRSETQYF. The CDR3 DNA is TGTGCCAGCAGTGGGGGGGGGCGGTCAGAGACCCAGTACTTC.

The rearrangement uses TRBV28 and TRBJ1-5, with 10 positions matching TRBD1. Germline assignment: CDR1 MDHEN and CDR2 SYDVKM. This CDR3 region has 17 residues. The V gene end was trimmed by 6 bases and the J gene end by 1 base; junction bases not matched to a gene: 9. This chain's CDR3 is CASSPTGTGASNQPQHF. Here the CDR3 DNA reads TGTGCCAGCAGCCCAACTGGGACAGGGGCCAGCAATCAGCCCCAGCATTTT.

The chain employs TRBV14 and TRBJ1-3; D is uncertain. Germline CDR1 reads SGHDN; CDR2 reads FVKESK. The germline V and J ends were trimmed by 1 base and 9 bases, with 4 bases remaining between them. This CDR3 spans 11 amino acids. The DNA for the CDR3 is TGTGCCAGCAGCCAAGCGTCCACCATATATTTT. Its protein product is CASSQASTIYF.

V is TRBV27 and J is TRBJ1-3; no definite D call. This CDR3 contains 15 residues. V was pared by 4 bases and J by 4 bases, with 14 bases between. Germline V lookup: CDR1 MNHEY, CDR2 SMNVEV (reference sequence). CDR3 nucleotide sequence: TGTGCCAGCAGTTCCAACGGAGTTCCCGGAAACACCATATATTTT. This encodes CASSSNGVPGNTIYF.

V usage is TRBV4-2 and J usage is TRBJ2-7, with 9 nucleotides matching TRBD2. V shed 0 bases, J shed 6 bases, and the junction held 6 bases outside the gene matches. The germline gives CDR1 LGHNA, CDR2 YNFKEQ. This CDR3 is built from 15 residues. The CDR3 here is CASSQESSGIGEQYF. The CDR3 bases are TGTGCCAGCAGCCAAGAGTCTAGCGGGATAGGCGAGCAGTACTTC.

CDR3 amino acids: CASSPGQLSMNTEAFF. The CDR3 nucleotides read TGTGCCAGTAGTCCCGGACAGCTTTCCATGAACACTGAAGCTTTCTTT. The chain is built from TRBV19 and TRBJ1-1; the D gene is possibly TRBD1 (6 bases). Germline V gene lookup returns CDR1 LNHDA and CDR2 SQIVND (reference sequence). V shed 5 bases and J shed 0 bases, with 16 bases lying between them. The CDR3 consists of 16 residues.

The J gene is TRBJ2-3, the V gene TRBV7-2, with 10 positions matching TRBD2. Trimming cost V 1 base and J 3 bases; bases outside gene matches: 7. CDR3 length: 17 residues. The V gene's germline CDR1 is SGHTA and CDR2 FQGNSA. CDR3 protein: CASSLGSSGSGTDTQYF. CDR3 in DNA: TGTGCCAGCAGCTTAGGGTCTAGCGGGAGTGGGACAGATACGCAGTATTTT. The whole variable domain, remainder taken from reference TRBV7-2 and TRBJ2-3, is GAGVSQSPSNKVTEKGKDVELRCDPISGHTALYWYRQSLGQGLEFLIYFQGNSAPDKSGLPSDRFSAERTGGSVSTLTIQRTQQEDSAVYLCASSLGSSGSGTDTQYFGPGTRLTVL.

J is TRBJ1-2 and V is TRBV6-2 or TRBV6-3; D call uncertain. V was trimmed by 4 bases and J by 2 bases, leaving 11 bases between them. Germline CDR1 is MNHEY and CDR2 is SVGEGT. CDR3 length equals 14 residues. CDR3 amino acids: CASSSYRENYGYTF. The CDR3 coding sequence is TGTGCCAGCAGTTCGTATCGGGAGAACTATGGCTACACCTTC.

The chain uses TRBV9 and TRBJ1-5; D is perhaps TRBD1 (6 bases). This CDR3 contains 15 residues. The V gene's germline CDR1 is SGDLS and CDR2 YYNGEE. V lost 2 bases to trimming and J lost 4 bases, with 13 bases between them. CDR3 sequence: CASSVGGAGNQPQHF. The CDR3 DNA follows: TGTGCCAGCAGCGTGGGGGGGGCAGGGAATCAGCCCCAGCATTTT.

V gene TRBV7-2 combines with J gene TRBJ2-5; maybe TRBD2 (6 bases). This CDR3 contains 16 residues. The germline V gene has CDR1 SGHTA and CDR2 FQGNSA. V dropped 3 bases and J dropped 0 bases, with 14 bases sitting between them. CDR3 nucleotide sequence: TGTGCCAGCAGCTTCAGTCTAGCGAGGGACCAAGAGACCCAGTACTTC. Encoded protein: CASSFSLARDQETQYF.

The chain couples TRBV2 to TRBJ1-2; no reliable D call. The CDR3 length is 12 residues. V shed 11 bases and J shed 7 bases, with 17 bases lying between them. CDR1 and CDR2 from the germline V gene are SNHLY and FYNNEI. The CDR3 is CAYNPGWSGYTF. CDR3 sequence (DNA): TGTGCCTACAACCCGGGGTGGAGTGGCTACACCTTC. The variable domain in full, with the rest retrieved from reference TRBV2 and TRBJ1-2, is EPEVTQTPSHQVTQMGQEVILRCVPISNHLYFYWYRQILGQKVEFLVSFYNNEISEKSEIFDDQFSVERPDGSNFTLKIRSTKLEDSAMYFCAYNPGWSGYTFGSGTRLTVV.

Only one count was recorded for this clone. The chain joins TRBV28 to TRBJ1-1; a weak D match, TRBD1 (5 bases). Germline CDR1 MDHEN, CDR2 SYDVKM. The V end was cut by 8 bases, the J end by 4 bases, with 14 bases between. The CDR3 spans 13 residues. Here the CDR3 reads CASRPGGFTEAFF. The CDR3 DNA is TGTGCCAGCCGTCCGGGGGGATTCACTGAAGCTTTCTTT.

This clone was counted only a few times. This rearrangement joins TRBV2 to TRBJ2-1, with 10 bases identical to TRBD2. The CDR3 length is 15 residues. Trimming took 6 bases from V and 5 from J; bases not matched to a gene: 7. Looked up from germline, CDR1 is SNHLY and CDR2 is FYNNEI. In nucleotides, the CDR3 is TGTGCCAGCAGGGAACGGACTAGCGGAAACAATGAGCAGTTCTTC. Translation gives CASRERTSGNNEQFF.

About this clone: Just one base apart from a much larger clone, this may be a read error. The same CDR3 also results from other DNA sequences found in this sample. The chain links TRBV5-4 to TRBJ1-2, with 7 bases matching TRBD1. The trim removed 8 bases at V and 4 bases at J, leaving 11 bases unmatched. Germline CDR1 and CDR2: SGHNT and YYREEE (reference sequence). There are 14 residues in the CDR3. Here the CDR3 reads CASSPTGSAYGYTF. In nucleotides, the CDR3 is TGTGCCAGTAGCCCGACAGGGAGCGCCTATGGCTACACCTTC.

This clone has a handful of counts. V gene TRBV15 combines with J gene TRBJ1-1; D is ambiguous. This CDR3 region has 15 residues. V gave up 3 bases and J gave up 5 bases, with 16 bases separating them. CDR1 is LNHNV, CDR2 YYDKDF, per germline (reference sequence). CDR3 region: CATSSEYRSSTEAFF. In nucleotides, the CDR3 is TGTGCCACCAGCAGTGAGTACCGGTCTAGTACTGAAGCTTTCTTT. Looking up the rest from reference TRBV15 and TRBJ1-1 gives the full variable domain: DAMVIQNPRYQVTQFGKPVTLSCSQTLNHNVMYWYQQKSSQAPKLLFHYYDKDFNNEADTPDNFQSRRPNTSFCFLDIRSPGLGDTAMYLCATSSEYRSSTEAFFGQGTRLTVV.

This clone was picked up one time. V is TRBV4-2 and J is TRBJ1-2; tentative D call: TRBD1 (6 bases). This CDR3 comprises 15 residues. Germline lookup yields CDR1 LGHNA and CDR2 YNFKEQ. With 7 bases removed from V and 3 bases from J, the gap between germline ends came to 18 bases. The CDR3 reads CASKFRVQGHYGYTF. The CDR3 bases are TGTGCCAGCAAATTCAGGGTGCAGGGGCACTATGGCTACACCTTC.